This T cell receptor (beta chain) was sequenced in a study of identical twins. Regarding the study as a whole: Less excess twin sharing appeared in beta out-of-frame sequences.

TCRdb ran MiXCR on the 5' RACE reads and lists one entry per CDR3 protein. This table has some 730,000 distinct CDR3 sequences, roughly 20% appearing once. CDR1 and CDR2 from the germline V gene are MNHNY and SVGAGI (reference sequence). V lost 6 bases and J 4 bases, leaving 10 bases between the germline ends. The CDR3 totals 12 residues. About this clonotype itself: Its antigen is not known.

These data were likewise used in another study, on T cells expressing NK-cell markers. In that study: Underlying the TCR beta repertoires were sorted CD3+CD56+NKG2C+, CD3+CD56+NKG2C- and CD3+CD56-NKG2C+ T cells. There were seven HCMV-seropositive donors and one seronegative donor among the eight sequenced. No clear determination of HCMV specificity was made for expanded NKG2C+ T cell clones.

The clonotype was recovered from a woman aged 18-29 years in good health. This rearrangement joins TRBV6-6 to TRBJ2-7; D ambiguous. Input material: PBMCs. This CDR3 is CASRGLFYEQYF. The CDR3 DNA reads TGTGCCAGCAGGGGCCTTTTTTACGAGCAGTACTTC.